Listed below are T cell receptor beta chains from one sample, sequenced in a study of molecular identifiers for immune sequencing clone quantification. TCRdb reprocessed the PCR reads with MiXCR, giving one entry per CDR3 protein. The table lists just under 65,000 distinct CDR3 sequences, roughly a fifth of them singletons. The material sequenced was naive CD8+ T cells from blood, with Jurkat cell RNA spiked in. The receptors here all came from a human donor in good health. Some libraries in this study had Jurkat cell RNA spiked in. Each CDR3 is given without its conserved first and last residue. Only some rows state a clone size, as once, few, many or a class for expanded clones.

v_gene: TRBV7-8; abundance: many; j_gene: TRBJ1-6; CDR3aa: ASSFEGAPLH
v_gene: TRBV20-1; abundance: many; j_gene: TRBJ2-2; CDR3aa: SAEQGTSGGNTGELF
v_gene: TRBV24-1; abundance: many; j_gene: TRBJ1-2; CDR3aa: ATSDVDSNYGYT
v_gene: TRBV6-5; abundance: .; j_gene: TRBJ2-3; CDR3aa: ASSYSASSTDTQY
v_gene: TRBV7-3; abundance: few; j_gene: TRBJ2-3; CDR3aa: ASSLGLAGGSTDTQY
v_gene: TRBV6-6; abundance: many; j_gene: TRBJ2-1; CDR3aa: ASSYSVDPPRNEQF
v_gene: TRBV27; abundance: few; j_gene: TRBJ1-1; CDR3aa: ASSSGARKNFNTEAF
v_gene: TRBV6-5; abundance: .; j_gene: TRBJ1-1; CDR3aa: ASSYETGEAF
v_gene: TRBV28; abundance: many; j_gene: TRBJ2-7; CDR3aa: ASRWTASSYEQY
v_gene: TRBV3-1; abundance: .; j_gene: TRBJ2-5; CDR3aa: ASSRTPTSGGAGTQY
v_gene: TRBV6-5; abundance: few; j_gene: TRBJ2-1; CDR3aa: ASSRTSGSTHEQF
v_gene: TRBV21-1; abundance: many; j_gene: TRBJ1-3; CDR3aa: ASSSRKRTEYGNTIY
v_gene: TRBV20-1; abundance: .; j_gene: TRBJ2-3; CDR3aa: GAREGNTDTQY
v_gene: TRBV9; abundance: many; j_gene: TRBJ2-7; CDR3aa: ASSAGTGGDEQY
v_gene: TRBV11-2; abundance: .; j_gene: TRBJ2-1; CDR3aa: ASSLGRASVNEQF
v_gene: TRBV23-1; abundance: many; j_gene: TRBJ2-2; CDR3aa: ASSQSLWTGELF
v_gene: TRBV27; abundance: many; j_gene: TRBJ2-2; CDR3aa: ASGKLSGARTGELF
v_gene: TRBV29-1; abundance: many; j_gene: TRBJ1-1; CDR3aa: SVEDPLGTEAF
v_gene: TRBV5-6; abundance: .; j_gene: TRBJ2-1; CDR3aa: ASSPPTGVNNNEQF
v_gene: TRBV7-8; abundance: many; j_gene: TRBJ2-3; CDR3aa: ASSALTTDTQY